This TCR beta chain was sequenced for a study of blood T cell repertoires in COVID-19. Study background: Both acute and convalescent COVID-19 samples were obtained from the United States, Italy and Spain.

Enrolled through a virtual design, the participants were between roughly 18 and 90 years of age and came from 24 US areas. The CDR3 consists of 16 residues. V was clipped by 5 bases and J by 2 bases, with 15 bases between them. CDR1 is SGHVS and CDR2 is FQNEAQ in the germline V gene. Sequenced by immunoSEQ multiplex PCR; TCRdb stores in-frame clones only, minus some. The sample contains hundreds of thousands of clones, about nine tenths of which appear only once. This clone has more than one count but fewer than ten. Material for sequencing was PBMCs or T cells enriched from blood (not recorded which). The chain uses TRBV7-8 and TRBJ1-4; the D gene is possibly TRBD1 (6 bases). This receptor was taken from a young woman with acute COVID-19. The CDR3 sequence is CASSRGPGGTNEKLFF. The CDR3 DNA sequence: TGTGCCAGCAGCCGAGGGCCGGGGGGCACTAATGAAAAACTGTTTTTT.